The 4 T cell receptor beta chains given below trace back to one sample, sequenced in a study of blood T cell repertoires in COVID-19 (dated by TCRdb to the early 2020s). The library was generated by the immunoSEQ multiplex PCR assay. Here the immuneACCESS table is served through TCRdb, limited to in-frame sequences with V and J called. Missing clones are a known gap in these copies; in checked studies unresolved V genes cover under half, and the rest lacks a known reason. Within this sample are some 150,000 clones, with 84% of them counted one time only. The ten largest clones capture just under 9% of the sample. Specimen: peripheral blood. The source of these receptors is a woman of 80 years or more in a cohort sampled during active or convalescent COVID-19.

CDR3 protein: CASSLFRGLVGTGELFF. The CDR3 DNA is TGTGCCAGCAGCTTGTTTCGTGGACTAGTAGGTACCGGGGAGCTGTTTTTT. The genes are TRBV5-4 and TRBJ2-2, with 7 bases identical to TRBD2. This CDR3 is built from 17 residues. J was trimmed by 5 bases and V by 1 base; bases with no gene match: 11. Germline CDR1 and CDR2: SGHNT and YYREEE (reference sequence).

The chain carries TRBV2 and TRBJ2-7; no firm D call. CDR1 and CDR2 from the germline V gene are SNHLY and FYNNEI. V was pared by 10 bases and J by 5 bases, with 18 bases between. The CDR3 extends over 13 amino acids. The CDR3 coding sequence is TGTGCCACCCAGAGCGTAATGACCGACGAGCAGTACTTC. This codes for CATQSVMTDEQYF. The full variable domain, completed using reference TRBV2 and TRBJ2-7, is EPEVTQTPSHQVTQMGQEVILRCVPISNHLYFYWYRQILGQKVEFLVSFYNNEISEKSEIFDDQFSVERPDGSNFTLKIRSTKLEDSAMYFCATQSVMTDEQYFGPGTRLTVT.

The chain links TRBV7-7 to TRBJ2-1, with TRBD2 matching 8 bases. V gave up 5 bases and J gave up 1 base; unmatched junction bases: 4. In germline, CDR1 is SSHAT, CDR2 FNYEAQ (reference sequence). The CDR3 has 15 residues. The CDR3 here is CASSAIAGSYNEQFF. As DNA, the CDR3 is TGTGCCAGCAGCGCCATAGCGGGGTCCTACAATGAGCAGTTCTTC.

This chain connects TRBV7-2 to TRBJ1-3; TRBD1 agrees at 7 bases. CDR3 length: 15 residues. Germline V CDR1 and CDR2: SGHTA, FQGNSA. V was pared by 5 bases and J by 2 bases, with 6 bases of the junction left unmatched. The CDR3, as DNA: TGTGCCAGCAGCCCCTCGACAGGGACTGGAAACACCATATATTTT. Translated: CASSPSTGTGNTIYF.